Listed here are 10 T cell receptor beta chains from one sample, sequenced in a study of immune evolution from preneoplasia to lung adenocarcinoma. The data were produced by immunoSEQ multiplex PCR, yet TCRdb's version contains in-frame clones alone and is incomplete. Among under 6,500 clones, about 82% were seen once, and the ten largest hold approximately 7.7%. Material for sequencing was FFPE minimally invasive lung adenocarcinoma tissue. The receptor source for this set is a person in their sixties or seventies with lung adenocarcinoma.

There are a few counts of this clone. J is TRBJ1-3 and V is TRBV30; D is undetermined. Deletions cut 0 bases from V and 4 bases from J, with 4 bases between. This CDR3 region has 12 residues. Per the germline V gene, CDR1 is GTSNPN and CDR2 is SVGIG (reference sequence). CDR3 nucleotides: TGTGCCTGGAGTGTAGAGGGAAACACCATATATTTT. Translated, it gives CAWSVEGNTIYF.

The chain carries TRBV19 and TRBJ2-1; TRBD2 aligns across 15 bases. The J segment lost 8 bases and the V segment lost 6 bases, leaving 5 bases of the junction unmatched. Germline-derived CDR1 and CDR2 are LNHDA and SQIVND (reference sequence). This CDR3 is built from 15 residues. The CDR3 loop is CASRGLAGGIHEQFF. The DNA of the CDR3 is TGTGCCAGTAGGGGACTAGCGGGAGGTATCCATGAGCAGTTCTTC. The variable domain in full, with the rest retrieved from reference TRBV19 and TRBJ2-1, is DGGITQSPKYLFRKEGQNVTLSCEQNLNHDAMYWYRQDPGQGLRLIYYSQIVNDFQKGDIAEGYSVSREKKESFPLTVTSAQKNPTAFYLCASRGLAGGIHEQFFGPGTRLTVL.

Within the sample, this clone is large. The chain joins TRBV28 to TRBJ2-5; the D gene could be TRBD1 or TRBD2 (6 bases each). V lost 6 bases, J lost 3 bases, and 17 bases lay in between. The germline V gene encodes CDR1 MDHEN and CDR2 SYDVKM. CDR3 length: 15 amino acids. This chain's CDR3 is CASSPTGTGEETQYF. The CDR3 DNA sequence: TGTGCCAGCAGCCCTACAGGGACGGGAGAAGAGACCCAGTACTTC. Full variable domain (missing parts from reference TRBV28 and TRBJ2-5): DVKVTQSSRYLVKRTGEKVFLECVQDMDHENMFWYRQDPGLGLRLIYFSYDVKMKEKGDIPEGYSVSREKKERFSLILESASTNQTSMYLCASSPTGTGEETQYFGPGTRLLVL.

The CDR3 nucleotides read TGTGCCAGCAGTTGGGCCCCCGAACGACAGGACGCTGCTTTCTTT. This sequence encodes CASSWAPERQDAAFF. This rearrangement joins TRBV6-6 to TRBJ1-1; a weak D match, TRBD1 (6 bases). Germline V lookup: CDR1 MNHNY, CDR2 SVGAGI (reference sequence). The CDR3 spans 15 residues. Trimming shortened V by 4 bases and J by 11 bases, and 23 bases separated the two germline ends.

CDR3 protein: CASSYSPGGRGYGYTF. The CDR3 coding sequence is TGTGCCAGCAGTTACTCCCCCGGGGGGCGAGGCTATGGCTACACCTTC. This chain uses TRBV6-6 with TRBJ1-2; possibly TRBD1 for D (6 bases). V lost 0 bases to trimming and J lost 4 bases, with 15 bases between them. The CDR3 is 16 amino acids. Per the germline V gene, CDR1 is MNHNY and CDR2 is SVGAGI (reference sequence).

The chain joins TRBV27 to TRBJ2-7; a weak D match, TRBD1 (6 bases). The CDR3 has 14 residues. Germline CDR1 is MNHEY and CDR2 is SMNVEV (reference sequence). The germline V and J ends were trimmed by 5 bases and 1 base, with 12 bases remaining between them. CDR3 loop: CASSPRQASYEQYF. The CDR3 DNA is TGTGCCAGCAGTCCCAGACAGGCATCCTACGAGCAGTACTTC.

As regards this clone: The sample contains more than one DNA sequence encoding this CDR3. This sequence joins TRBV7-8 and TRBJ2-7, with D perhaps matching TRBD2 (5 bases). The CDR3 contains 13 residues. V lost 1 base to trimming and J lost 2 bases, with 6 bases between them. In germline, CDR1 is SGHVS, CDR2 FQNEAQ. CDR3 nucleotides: TGTGCCAGCAGCTTAGGGGAGACCTACGAGCAGTACTTC. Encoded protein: CASSLGETYEQYF.

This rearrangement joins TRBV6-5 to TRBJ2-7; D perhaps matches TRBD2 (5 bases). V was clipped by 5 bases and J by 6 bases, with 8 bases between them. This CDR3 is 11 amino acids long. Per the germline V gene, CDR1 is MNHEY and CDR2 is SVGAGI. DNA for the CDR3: TGTGCCAGCAGTAAACGGGGCGAGCAGTACTTC. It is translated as CASSKRGEQYF.

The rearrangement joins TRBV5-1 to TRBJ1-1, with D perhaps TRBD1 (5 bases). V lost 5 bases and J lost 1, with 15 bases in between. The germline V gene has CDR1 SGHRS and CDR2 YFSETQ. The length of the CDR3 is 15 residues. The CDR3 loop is CASRTRTQGNTEAFF. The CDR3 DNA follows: TGCGCCAGCAGAACTCGAACTCAGGGGAACACTGAAGCTTTCTTT.

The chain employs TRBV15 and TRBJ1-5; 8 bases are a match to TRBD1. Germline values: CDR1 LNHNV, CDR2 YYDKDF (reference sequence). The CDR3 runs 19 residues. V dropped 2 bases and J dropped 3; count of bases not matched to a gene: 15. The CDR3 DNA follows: TGTGCCACCAGCAGAAAGCAAAAAAGGGGACAGGTCTACAATCAGCCCCAGCATTTT. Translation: CATSRKQKRGQVYNQPQHF.